Listed below are T cell receptor beta chains from one sample, sequenced in a study of T cell repertoires in cytomegalovirus infection. From the reads, TCRdb called clonotypes with MiXCR, one entry per CDR3 protein. Here the sample spans roughly 220,000 distinct CDR3 sequences, about 39% being singletons. The antigens of these receptors remain unknown. Sequences were derived from CD8+ T cells from cultured PBMCs, sampled from culture after CMV antigen stimulation. Receptor source: a human donor in good health (CMV status not recorded). Some clones in this sample may be carry-over from other donors' samples. The CDR3 runs from the conserved cysteine through the conserved F or W. D genes are given only for firm matches. Clone size is given for some rows only: seen once, a few or many times, or a class if the clone is expanded.

cdr3_nt cdr3_aa clone_size d_call j_call v_call
TGTGCCAGCAGCTTGGACAGGGGTGAAGAGACCCAGTACTTC CASSLDRGEETQYF . TRBD1 TRBJ2-5 TRBV7-6
TGTGCCAGCAGCCCCTCGGGGGGGCGCAAGCATCAGCCCCAGCATTTT CASSPSGGRKHQPQHF few . TRBJ1-5 TRBV7-2
TGTGCCAGCAGCCCAAGACTAGCGGGAGATGCCAATGAGCAGTTCTTC CASSPRLAGDANEQFF many TRBD2 TRBJ2-1 TRBV7-8
TGTGCCAGCACCTCATCTGGGAGCGGGTCCTCCTACAATGAGCAGTTCTTC CASTSSGSGSSYNEQFF few . TRBJ2-1 TRBV5-4
TGTGCCAGCAGCTTTGACCGGGAGGGCAAGGCGAACACCGGGGAGCTGTTTTTT CASSFDREGKANTGELFF . TRBD2 TRBJ2-2 TRBV7-6
TGTGCCAGTAGTAGGGACGGTGGGAATGAGCAGTTCTTC CASSRDGGNEQFF . . TRBJ2-1 TRBV19
TGTGCCAGCTTGGGGGGAGAAGCGGGAGACAAGTACTTC CASLGGEAGDKYF . TRBD2 TRBJ2-7 TRBV12-3/TRBV12-4
TGTGCCAGCAGTGAGATAGAAGACTACGAGCAGTACTTC CASSEIEDYEQYF few . TRBJ2-7 TRBV2
TGTGCCAGCAGCCCCGGGGGCGGAAATGAAGCTTTCTTT CASSPGGGNEAFF . . TRBJ1-1 TRBV7-9
TGCAGTGCTAGAGGCCTAGGGGAGGAGACCCAGTACTTC CSARGLGEETQYF . . TRBJ2-5 TRBV20-1
TGCGCCAGCAGCCAAAAAGATATGAACACTGAAGCTTTCTTT CASSQKDMNTEAFF . . TRBJ1-1 TRBV4-1
. CAWSVGGGSVRFF . . TRBJ2-1 TRBV30
TGTGCCAGCAGCCCCCCCGGGACAGATGTTTCCCAAGAGACCCAGTACTTC CASSPPGTDVSQETQYF . TRBD1 TRBJ2-5 TRBV9